This TCR beta chain was identified in a study of blood T cell repertoires in COVID-19. Participants were aged roughly 18 to 100 years from roughly 26 US areas. The data were produced by immunoSEQ multiplex PCR, yet TCRdb's version contains in-frame clones alone and is incomplete. The table has 250,000 or so clones, over 80% seen once. The receptor's source is a woman between 35 and 50 years old who had been exposed to COVID-19. The sample taken for sequencing was PBMCs or T cells enriched from blood (not recorded which).

CDR3 loop: CASSPQGIGELFF. The CDR3 nucleotides are TGTGCCAGCTCACCACAGGGGATCGGGGAGCTGTTTTTT. This sequence joins TRBV18 and TRBJ2-2, with a weak D call TRBD1 (5 bases). CDR3 length: 13 amino acids. Germline assignment: CDR1 KGHSH and CDR2 LQKENI. V gave up 1 base and J gave up 7 bases, with 7 bases separating them. The variable domain in full, completed from reference TRBV18 and TRBJ2-2, reads NAGVMQNPRHLVRRRGQEARLRCSPMKGHSHVYWYRQLPEEGLKFMVYLQKENIIDESGMPKERFSAEFPKEGPSILRIQQVVRGDSAAYFCASSPQGIGELFFGEGSRLTVL.